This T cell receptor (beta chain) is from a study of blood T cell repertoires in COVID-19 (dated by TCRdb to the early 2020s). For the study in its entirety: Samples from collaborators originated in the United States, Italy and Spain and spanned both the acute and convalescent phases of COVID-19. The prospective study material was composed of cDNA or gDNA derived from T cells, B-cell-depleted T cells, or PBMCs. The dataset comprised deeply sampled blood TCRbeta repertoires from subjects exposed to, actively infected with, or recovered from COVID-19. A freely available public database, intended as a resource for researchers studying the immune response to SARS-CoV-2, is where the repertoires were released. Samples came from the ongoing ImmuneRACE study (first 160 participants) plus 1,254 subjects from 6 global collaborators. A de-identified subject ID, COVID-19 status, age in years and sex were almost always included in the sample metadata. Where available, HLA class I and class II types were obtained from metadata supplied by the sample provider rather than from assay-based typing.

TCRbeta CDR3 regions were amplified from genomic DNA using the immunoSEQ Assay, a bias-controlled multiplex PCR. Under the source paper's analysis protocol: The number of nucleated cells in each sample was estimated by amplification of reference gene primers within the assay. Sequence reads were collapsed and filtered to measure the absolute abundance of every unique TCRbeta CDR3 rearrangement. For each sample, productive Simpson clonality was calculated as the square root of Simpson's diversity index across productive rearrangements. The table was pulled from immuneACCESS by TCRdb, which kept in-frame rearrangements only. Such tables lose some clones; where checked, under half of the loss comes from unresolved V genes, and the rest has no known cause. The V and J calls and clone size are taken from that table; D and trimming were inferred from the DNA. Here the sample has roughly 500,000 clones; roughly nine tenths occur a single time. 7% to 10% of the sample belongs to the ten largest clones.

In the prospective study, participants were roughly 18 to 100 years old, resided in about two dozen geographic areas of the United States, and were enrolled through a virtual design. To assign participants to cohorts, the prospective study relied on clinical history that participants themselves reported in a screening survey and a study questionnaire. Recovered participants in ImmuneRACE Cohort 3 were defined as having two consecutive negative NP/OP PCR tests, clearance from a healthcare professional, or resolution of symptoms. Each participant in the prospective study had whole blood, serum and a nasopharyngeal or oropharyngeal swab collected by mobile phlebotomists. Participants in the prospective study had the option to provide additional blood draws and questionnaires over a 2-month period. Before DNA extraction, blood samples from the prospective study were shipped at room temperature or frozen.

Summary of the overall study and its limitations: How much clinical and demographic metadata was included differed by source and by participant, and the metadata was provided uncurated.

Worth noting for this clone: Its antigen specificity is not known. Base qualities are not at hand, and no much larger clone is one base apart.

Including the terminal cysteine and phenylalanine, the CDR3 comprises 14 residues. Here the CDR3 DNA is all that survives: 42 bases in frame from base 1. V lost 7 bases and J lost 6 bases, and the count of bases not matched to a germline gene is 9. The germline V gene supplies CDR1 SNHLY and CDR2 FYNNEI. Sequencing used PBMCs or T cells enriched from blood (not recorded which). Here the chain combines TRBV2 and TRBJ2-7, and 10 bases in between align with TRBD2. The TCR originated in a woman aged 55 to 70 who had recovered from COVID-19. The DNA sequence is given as TGTGCCAGCACCGACGGGGTAGCGGGGGGCGAGCAGTACTTC. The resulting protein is CASTDGVAGGEQYF. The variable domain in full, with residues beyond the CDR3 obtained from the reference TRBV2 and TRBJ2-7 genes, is EPEVTQTPSHQVTQMGQEVILRCVPISNHLYFYWYRQILGQKVEFLVSFYNNEISEKSEIFDDQFSVERPDGSNFTLKIRSTKLEDSAMYFCASTDGVAGGEQYFGPGTRLTVT.